The sequence of this TCR beta chain was determined in a study of OX40 agonist ivuxolimab in advanced cancers. This clone has more than one count but fewer than ten. The antigen is unknown. Germline assignment: CDR1 SGHTA and CDR2 FQGTGA. V lost 6 bases, J lost 1 base, and 7 bases stayed unmatched. The CDR3 loop spans 16 amino acids. General study results and limits: Individuals who were partial responders at 0.1-3.0 mg/kg had clonal expansion that ranked among the lowest. In CD8+ T cells, expanded clones were on average more numerous than in CD4+.

People who had autoimmune disease history or systemic immunosuppression were excluded. Sequenced by immunoSEQ multiplex PCR; TCRdb stores in-frame clones only, minus some. The profile covers over 70,000 clones, with about 73% appearing a single time and about 5.7% taken by the ten largest. This chain connects TRBV7-3 to TRBJ1-1; TRBD1 aligns across 11 bases. This clonotype originated in an adult with an advanced solid tumor such as melanoma, head and neck, liver or kidney cancer. The sequences come from CD4+ or CD8+ T cells sorted from blood, collected in a trial of the OX40 agonist ivuxolimab. The CDR3 bases are TGTGCCAGCAGGGCCGGGACAGGGGGATCGAACACTGAAGCTTTCTTT. Its translation: CASRAGTGGSNTEAFF.